A selection of T cell receptor beta chains follows, all from one sample in a study of T cell responses to AZD1222 COVID-19 vaccine. TCRdb's table, derived via immunoSEQ multiplex PCR, lists solely in-frame clones and lacks some. The sample lists 80,000 to 85,000 clones, approximately 89% occurring once. The starting material was peripheral blood, obtained 28 days after the second AZD1222 dose. The origin of the receptors is an adult who received the AZD1222 COVID-19 vaccine. The CDR3 runs from the conserved cysteine through the conserved F or W. A D gene is named only where the DNA matches it firmly.

j_gene	d_gene	v_gene	CDR3aa
TRBJ2-5	TRBD1	TRBV30	CAWSVQGETQYF
TRBJ2-7	TRBD2	TRBV5-1	CASSLGLAGVEQYF
TRBJ1-2	TRBD1	TRBV10-2	CASSGQGAGGYTF
TRBJ2-7	TRBD2	TRBV27	CASSSPGRGGDEQYF
TRBJ1-1	NA	TRBV7-3	CASSPSAITKAFF
TRBJ1-1	NA	TRBV9	CASSDGGNTEAFF
TRBJ2-1	NA	TRBV21-1	CASSNPRNEQFF
TRBJ1-1	NA	TRBV6-5	CASSYSEQLEAFF
TRBJ1-5	TRBD1	TRBV7-9	CASSLGQGGQPQHF
TRBJ1-2	NA	TRBV6-5	CASSPDNYGYTF
TRBJ2-1	TRBD1	TRBV2	CASSDRGLNEQFF
TRBJ2-5	TRBD2	TRBV6-5	CASRHLADHQETQYF
TRBJ2-1	TRBD2	TRBV9	CASSVSSGSFNEQFF
TRBJ2-6	NA	TRBV7-9	CASSLVSGSGANVLTF
TRBJ2-7	NA	TRBV3-1/TRBV3-2	CASSQDEGGTYEQYF
TRBJ1-2	NA	TRBV2	CATTREIDGYTF
TRBJ2-5	NA	TRBV29-1	CSVVPQETQYF
TRBJ2-2	TRBD2	TRBV15	CATSRGLAGGSTGELFF
TRBJ2-1	TRBD2	TRBV11-1	CASSSGTSGYNEQFF
TRBJ1-5	NA	TRBV10-1	CASSRDLRGQPQHF
TRBJ2-5	NA	TRBV10-2	CASSGGRSQETQYF
TRBJ1-6	NA	TRBV19	CASSMVQGSSYNSPLHF
TRBJ1-2	NA	TRBV3-1/TRBV3-2	CASSPTGNYGYTF
TRBJ2-3	NA	TRBV29-1	CSVEGITDTQYF
TRBJ1-5	TRBD1	TRBV19	CASSDRRAQPQHF
TRBJ1-1	TRBD1	TRBV7-6	CASSLGTGGPNTEAFF
TRBJ2-1	TRBD2	TRBV29-1	CSVGTSPNREQFF
TRBJ2-2	TRBD2	TRBV7-8	CASSLRGLGGTGELFF
TRBJ1-1	TRBD1	TRBV27	CASSPSGGNTEAFF
TRBJ2-1	TRBD2	TRBV30	CAWRAHPFGRVNNEQFF
TRBJ2-3	NA	TRBV12-3/TRBV12-4	CASSTGTDTQYF
TRBJ1-2	TRBD1	TRBV6-1	CASSENRGRYGYTF
TRBJ2-1	TRBD2	TRBV3-1/TRBV3-2	CASSLGTSGAGNEQFF
TRBJ1-2	TRBD1	TRBV5-1	CASSLSGTGNGYTF
TRBJ2-5	NA	TRBV6-5	CASRGFQETQYF
TRBJ2-7	NA	TRBV27	CASSPDTVSYEQYF
TRBJ2-2	NA	TRBV7-2	CASGRGTVNTGELFF
TRBJ1-3	NA	TRBV19	CASSSRAGAGNTIYF
TRBJ2-2	NA	TRBV19	CASSVGLLTGELFF
TRBJ1-4	TRBD1	TRBV19	CASSTGTGVEKLFF
TRBJ1-2	NA	TRBV7-3	CASSFSANYGYTF
TRBJ2-3	TRBD2	TRBV7-8	CASSARPGGLGTDTQYF
TRBJ1-1	TRBD1	TRBV7-3	CASSPGQGNTEAFF
TRBJ1-1	TRBD1	TRBV28	CASSLRTGQAFF
TRBJ1-1	NA	TRBV13	CASSLGPNTEAFF
TRBJ1-1	NA	TRBV9	CASSPGTMNTEAFF